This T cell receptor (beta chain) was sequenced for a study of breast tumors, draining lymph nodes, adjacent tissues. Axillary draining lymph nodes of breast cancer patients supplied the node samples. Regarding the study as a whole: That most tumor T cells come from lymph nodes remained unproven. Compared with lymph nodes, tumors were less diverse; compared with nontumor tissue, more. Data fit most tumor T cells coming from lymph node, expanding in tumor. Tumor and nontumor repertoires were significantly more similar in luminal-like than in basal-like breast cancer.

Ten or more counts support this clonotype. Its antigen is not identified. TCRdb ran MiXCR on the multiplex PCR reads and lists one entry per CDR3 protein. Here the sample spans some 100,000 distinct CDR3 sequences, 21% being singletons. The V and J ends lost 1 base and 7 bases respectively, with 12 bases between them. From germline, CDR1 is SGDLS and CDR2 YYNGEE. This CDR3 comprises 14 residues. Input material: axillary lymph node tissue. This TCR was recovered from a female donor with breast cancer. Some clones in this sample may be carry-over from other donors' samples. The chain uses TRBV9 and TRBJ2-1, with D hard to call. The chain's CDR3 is CASSVNDLVNEQFF. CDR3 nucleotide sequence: TGTGCCAGCAGCGTAAACGATCTGGTGAATGAGCAGTTCTTC. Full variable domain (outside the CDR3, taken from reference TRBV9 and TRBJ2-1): DSGVTQTPKHLITATGQRVTLRCSPRSGDLSVYWYQQSLDQGLQFLIQYYNGEERAKGNILERFSAQQFPDLHSELNLSSLELGDSALYFCASSVNDLVNEQFFGPGTRLTVL.